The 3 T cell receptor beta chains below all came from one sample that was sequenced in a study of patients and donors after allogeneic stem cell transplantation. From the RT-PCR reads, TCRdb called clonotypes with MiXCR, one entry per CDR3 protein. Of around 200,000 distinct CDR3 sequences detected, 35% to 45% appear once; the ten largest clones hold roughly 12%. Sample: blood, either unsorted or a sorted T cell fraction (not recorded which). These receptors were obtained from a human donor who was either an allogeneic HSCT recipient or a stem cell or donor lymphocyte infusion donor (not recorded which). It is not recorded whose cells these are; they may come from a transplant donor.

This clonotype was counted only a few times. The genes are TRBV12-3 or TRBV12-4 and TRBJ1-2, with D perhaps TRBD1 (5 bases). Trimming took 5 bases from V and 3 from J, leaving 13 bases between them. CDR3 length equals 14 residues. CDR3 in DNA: TGTGCCAGCAGTACCCAGGGCCCCTACTATGGCTACACCTTC. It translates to CASSTQGPYYGYTF.

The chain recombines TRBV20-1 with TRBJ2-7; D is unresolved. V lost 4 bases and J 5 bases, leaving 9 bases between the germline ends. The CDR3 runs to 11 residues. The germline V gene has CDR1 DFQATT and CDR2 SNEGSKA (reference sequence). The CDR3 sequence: CSANSGDEQYF. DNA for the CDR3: TGCAGTGCTAACTCCGGCGACGAGCAGTACTTC.

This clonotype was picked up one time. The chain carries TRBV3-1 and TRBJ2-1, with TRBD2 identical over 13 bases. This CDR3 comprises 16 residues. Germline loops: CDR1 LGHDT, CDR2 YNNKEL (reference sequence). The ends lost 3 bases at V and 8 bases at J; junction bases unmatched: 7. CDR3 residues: CASSHSGTSGVYEQFF. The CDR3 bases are TGTGCCAGCAGCCACTCCGGGACTAGCGGGGTCTATGAGCAGTTCTTC.